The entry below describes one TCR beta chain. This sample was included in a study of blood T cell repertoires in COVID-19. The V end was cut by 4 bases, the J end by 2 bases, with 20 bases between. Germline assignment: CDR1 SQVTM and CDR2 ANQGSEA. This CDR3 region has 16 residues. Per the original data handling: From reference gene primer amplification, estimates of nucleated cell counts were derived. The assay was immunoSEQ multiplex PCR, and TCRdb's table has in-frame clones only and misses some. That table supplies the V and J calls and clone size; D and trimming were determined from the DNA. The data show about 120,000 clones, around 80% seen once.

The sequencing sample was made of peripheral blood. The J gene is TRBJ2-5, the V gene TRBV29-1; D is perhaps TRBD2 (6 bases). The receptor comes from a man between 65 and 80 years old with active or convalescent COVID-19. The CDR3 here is CSVARVGGDPQETQYF. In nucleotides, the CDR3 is TGCAGCGTTGCCCGGGTTGGCGGGGACCCTCAAGAGACCCAGTACTTC.